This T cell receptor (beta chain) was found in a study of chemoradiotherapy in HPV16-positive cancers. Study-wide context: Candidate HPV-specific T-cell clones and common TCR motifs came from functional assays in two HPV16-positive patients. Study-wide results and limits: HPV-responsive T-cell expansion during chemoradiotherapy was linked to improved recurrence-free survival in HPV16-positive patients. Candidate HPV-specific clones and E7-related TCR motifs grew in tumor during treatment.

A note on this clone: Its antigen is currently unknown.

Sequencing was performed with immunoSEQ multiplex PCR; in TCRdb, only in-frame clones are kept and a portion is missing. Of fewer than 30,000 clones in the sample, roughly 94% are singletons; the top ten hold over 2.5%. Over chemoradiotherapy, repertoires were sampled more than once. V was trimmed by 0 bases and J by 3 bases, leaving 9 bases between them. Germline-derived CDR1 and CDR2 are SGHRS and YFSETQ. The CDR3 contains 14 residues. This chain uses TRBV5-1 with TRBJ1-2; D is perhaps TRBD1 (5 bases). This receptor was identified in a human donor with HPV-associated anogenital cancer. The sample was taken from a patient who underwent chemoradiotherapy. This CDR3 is CASSLVTGDYGYTF. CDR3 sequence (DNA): TGCGCCAGCAGCTTGGTTACGGGGGACTATGGCTACACCTTC.